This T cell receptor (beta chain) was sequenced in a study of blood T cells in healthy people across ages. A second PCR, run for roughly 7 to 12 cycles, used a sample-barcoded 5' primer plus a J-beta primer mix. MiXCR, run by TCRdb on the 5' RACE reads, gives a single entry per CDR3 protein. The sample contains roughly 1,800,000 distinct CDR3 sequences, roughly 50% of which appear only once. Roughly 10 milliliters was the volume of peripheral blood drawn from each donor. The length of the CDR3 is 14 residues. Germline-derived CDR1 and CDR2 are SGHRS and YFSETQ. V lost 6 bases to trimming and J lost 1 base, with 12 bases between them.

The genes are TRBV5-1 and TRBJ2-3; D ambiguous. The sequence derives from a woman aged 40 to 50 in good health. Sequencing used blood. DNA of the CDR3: TGCGCCAGCAATCGCCTCGGAGGCACAGATACGCAGTATTTT. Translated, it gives CASNRLGGTDTQYF.